The clone carrying this TCR beta chain has more than one count but fewer than ten. Its antigen remains unknown. This entry is derived from a study of circulating CD8 cells and anti-PD-1 response in melanoma. About the research overall: Treatment was intravenous nivolumab at 3 mg/kg every 2 weeks. Of roughly 13 patients, seven got anti-PD-1 first and six had prior therapy.

Four subsets defined by PD-1 and/or TIGIT were sorted from live CD3+CD8+TCRalphabeta+ cells. Trimming took 3 bases from V and 10 from J, leaving 4 bases between them. This CDR3 comprises 10 residues. Looked up from germline, CDR1 is MDHEN and CDR2 is SYDVKM. Findings and caveats of the study: Only baseline and M1 samples entered the published repertoire comparisons. Diversity ranked highest in DNEG and lowest in TIGIT subsets.

The QIAseq Immune Repertoire TCR panel built the libraries from approximately 15 ng of total RNA. TCRdb re-called the reads through MiXCR, storing one row per CDR3 protein. The table has about 990 distinct CDR3 sequences, around a tenth seen once; the top ten hold about 52%. The genes are TRBV28 and TRBJ2-1, with D uncertain. The TCR sequence derives from a human donor with melanoma. Sample: CD8+ T cells from PBMCs, taken at baseline or after one month of anti-PD-1 therapy (not recorded which). CDR3 DNA sequence: TGTGCCAGCAGTTTCCGGGAGCAGTTCTTC. It specifies CASSFREQFF. The full variable domain, completed using reference TRBV28 and TRBJ2-1, is DVKVTQSSRYLVKRTGEKVFLECVQDMDHENMFWYRQDPGLGLRLIYFSYDVKMKEKGDIPEGYSVSREKKERFSLILESASTNQTSMYLCASSFREQFFGPGTRLTVL.